A selection of T cell receptor beta chains follows, all from one sample in a study of blood T cell repertoires in COVID-19. Generated by immunoSEQ multiplex PCR, the TCRdb table keeps only in-frame clones and is missing some. Altogether around 320,000 clones are present, almost 90% being singletons, with the ten largest covering around 4.5%. Material for sequencing was PBMCs or T cells enriched from blood (not recorded which). Every receptor here comes from a young woman with acute COVID-19. CDR3s include the opening cysteine and the closing phenylalanine or tryptophan. A D gene is named only where the DNA matches it firmly. Where a row states a size, it is once, few, many or the class of an expanded clone; other rows omit it.

TRBV28	TRBJ2-5	TRBD1	.	14	TGTGCCAGCAGTGTGACAGGGATGGTGGAGACCCAGTACTTC	CASSVTGMVETQYF
TRBV7-9	TRBJ2-7	TRBD1	.	15	TGTGCCAGCAGCTCGTCGGGACAGGGGATCTACGAGCAGTACTTC	CASSSSGQGIYEQYF
TRBV2	TRBJ2-1	TRBD2	.	15	TGTGCCAGCAGTGAGAGGGTGGCGGGAGTAGGGGAGCAGTTCTTC	CASSERVAGVGEQFF
TRBV28	TRBJ2-1	TRBD2	once	16	TGTGCCAGCAGTTTATTAGCTAGCGGAAGTTACAATGAGCAGTTCTTC	CASSLLASGSYNEQFF
TRBV11-3	TRBJ1-4	TRBD1	.	14	TGTGCCAGCAGCTTATCCCAGGGGGCGGAAAAACTGTTTTTT	CASSLSQGAEKLFF
TRBV28	TRBJ1-1	.	.	11	TGTGCCAGCAGATACGACAGGAAGGCTTTCTTT	CASRYDRKAFF
TRBV29-1	TRBJ1-1	.	.	14	TGCAGCGGTTATCCGTTGGCCATGAACACTGAAGCTTTCTTT	CSGYPLAMNTEAFF
TRBV5-1	TRBJ2-3	.	.	14	TGCGCCAGCAGCCTTCCAGGGGTGGGGTCCCTGCAGTATTTT	CASSLPGVGSLQYF
TRBV6-5	TRBJ1-6	TRBD1	.	15	TGTGCCAGCATTCGACAGGGGGGTTTAGACTCACCCCTCCACTTT	CASIRQGGLDSPLHF
TRBV6-5	TRBJ2-1	.	.	13	TGTGCCAGCAGTTTGCAGGGCTACAATGAGCAGTTCTTC	CASSLQGYNEQFF
TRBV7-9	TRBJ1-2	TRBD1	.	16	TGTGCCAGCAGCCCCCGAGGGACAGGGGGTGTGGGTGGCTACACCTTC	CASSPRGTGGVGGYTF
TRBV7-2	TRBJ1-1	.	.	15	TGTGCCAGCAGCTTATGGGGCAGGGTGAACACTGAAGCTTTCTTT	CASSLWGRVNTEAFF
TRBV7-3	TRBJ1-1	TRBD1	once	16	TGTGCCAGCAGCTTAACCGGGACAGGGGGCCGCACTGAAGCTTTCTTT	CASSLTGTGGRTEAFF
TRBV19	TRBJ1-4	.	.	15	TGTGCCAGTAGTCGTAACCGAGGCCTTAATGAAAAACTGTTTTTT	CASSRNRGLNEKLFF
TRBV12-3/TRBV12-4	TRBJ2-3	.	.	13	TGTGCCAGCAGTTTAGAATATACAGATACGCAGTATTTT	CASSLEYTDTQYF
TRBV19	TRBJ2-2	.	.	14	TGTGCCAGTCGACTCTTCGGGGAAGCCGGGGAGCTGTTTTTT	CASRLFGEAGELFF
TRBV27	TRBJ1-5	.	few	15	TGTGCCAGCAGTTTCAAGAGGGCTGGGTTTGGGCCCCAGCATTTT	CASSFKRAGFGPQHF
TRBV28	TRBJ2-5	TRBD2	.	14	TGTGCCAGCAGACTTAGCGGGCCCCAAGAGACCCAGTACTTC	CASRLSGPQETQYF
TRBV19	TRBJ2-7	.	.	15	TGTGCCAGTAGTGCCTCCCTTTGGGGGCAGTACGAGCAGTACTTC	CASSASLWGQYEQYF
TRBV3-1/TRBV3-2	TRBJ2-7	.	.	12	TGTGCCAGCAGCCAAGTCGGCTACGAGCAGTACTTC	CASSQVGYEQYF
TRBV30	TRBJ1-2	TRBD1	.	13	TGTGCCTGGTCCCGGGACAGTTTGGGCGGCTACACCTTC	CAWSRDSLGGYTF
TRBV9	TRBJ2-5	TRBD2	.	15	TGTGCCAGCACAGGTAGCGGGAGGGCATATGAGACCCAGTACTTC	CASTGSGRAYETQYF
TRBV4-2	TRBJ1-1	.	.	17	TGTGCCAGCAGCCCCCGTGGGCAGGGAATAGGAGACTGGCTGGCTTTCTTT	CASSPRGQGIGDWLAFF
TRBV11-2	TRBJ1-2	.	.	12	TGTGCCAGCAGCTTCTACAGGGATGGCTACACCTTC	CASSFYRDGYTF
TRBV9	TRBJ1-4	.	few	11	TGTGCCAGCGGAAGGGGGGAAAAACTGTTTTTT	CASGRGEKLFF
TRBV5-4	TRBJ1-1	.	.	14	TGTGCCAGCAGCTTACGGACAGCCAACACTGAAGCTTTCTTT	CASSLRTANTEAFF
TRBV6-5	TRBJ2-3	.	.	16	TGTGCCAGCAGTTCCCGTCTAGCGCTCAGCACAGATACGCAGTATTTT	CASSSRLALSTDTQYF
TRBV27	TRBJ1-1	TRBD1	.	14	TGTGCCAGCAGTTTTCGCGGGACAGACACTGAAGCTTTCTTT	CASSFRGTDTEAFF
TRBV6-1	TRBJ1-4	TRBD1	.	16	TGTGCCAGCAGTGAAGACCCCGGGACAGGGGCTGAAAAACTGTTTTTT	CASSEDPGTGAEKLFF
TRBV5-1	TRBJ2-7	.	.	15	TGCGCCAGCAGCTTGGCACCCCAGGGGGGCTACGAGCAGTACTTC	CASSLAPQGGYEQYF
TRBV28	TRBJ1-1	.	.	17	TGTGCCAGCAGTATAAGGAGCCCCCGGGTCATGAACACTGAAGCTTTCTTT	CASSIRSPRVMNTEAFF
TRBV6-1	TRBJ2-3	TRBD2	.	16	TGTGCCAGCAGTGCAGCTAGCGGGAGGCCCACAGATACGCAGTATTTT	CASSAASGRPTDTQYF
TRBV7-9	TRBJ1-6	.	.	16	TGTGCCAGCAGCTTAGCAGGGGGATCCTATAATTCACCCCTCCACTTT	CASSLAGGSYNSPLHF
TRBV28	TRBJ1-2	.	.	14	TGTGCCAGCAGTTTGATTTTGGCAGAATATGGCTACACCTTC	CASSLILAEYGYTF
TRBV10-3	TRBJ1-4	TRBD1	.	15	TGTGCCATCAGTGGTTCCGGACAGGGTAATGAAAAACTGTTTTTT	CAISGSGQGNEKLFF
TRBV2	TRBJ2-1	TRBD2	.	15	TGTGCCAGCAGCGGACTAGCGGGAGGGCTCAATGAGCAGTTCTTC	CASSGLAGGLNEQFF
TRBV19	TRBJ2-2	.	.	19	TGTGCCAGTAGTATAGATCTGTTAGGGGAATTTTCCTTGCCCGGGGAGCTGTTTTTT	CASSIDLLGEFSLPGELFF
TRBV5-1	TRBJ1-1	.	once	12	TGCGCCAGCAGCGCCTTAACAAGTGAAGCTTTCTTT	CASSALTSEAFF
TRBV14	TRBJ1-1	.	.	17	TGTGCCAGCAGCCAAGATTTAGTAACCTTTTTTAACACTGAAGCTTTCTTT	CASSQDLVTFFNTEAFF
TRBV28	TRBJ1-1	.	.	15	TGTGCCAGCAGTGGATCCCAGGGCAGATACACTGAAGCTTTCTTT	CASSGSQGRYTEAFF
TRBV28	TRBJ1-4	TRBD1	.	15	TGTGCCAGCAGTTCGGCGGGGACAGATAATGAAAAACTGTTTTTT	CASSSAGTDNEKLFF